The present entry profiles one T cell receptor beta chain with its context. Its antigen is still unknown. The data were taken from a study of T cell responses to AZD1222 COVID-19 vaccine. Notes on the study in general: A reported finding is that nearly half of spike-specific TCRs target unmutated variant regions. Recipients of AZD1222 seropositive at baseline numbered only six or seven. Donors were mostly white British, more females; clonal diversity possibly underestimated. Repertoires were sampled only after the peak T cell response.

Assay used: immunoSEQ multiplex PCR; TCRdb lists only in-frame clones, some missing. Of some 90,000 clones listed, 85% to 90% are singletons. The sequence was obtained from an adult who received the AZD1222 COVID-19 vaccine. Sequencing was performed on peripheral blood, taken 28 days after the second AZD1222 dose.

CDR3 region: CASSLAISQDGQYF. The CDR3 bases are TGCGCCAGCAGCTTGGCCATTTCTCAGGACGGGCAGTACTTC. This chain links TRBV5-1 with TRBJ2-7; D is unclear. Trimming took off 0 bases at V and 9 bases at J, with 16 bases between the two ends. This CDR3 contains 14 residues. Germline V lookup: CDR1 SGHRS, CDR2 YFSETQ.